This entry lists 20 T cell receptor beta chains sequenced from one sample in a study of CD8+ T cells in alopecia areata. Sequencing relied on a cDNA template that was reverse transcribed from extracted RNA. Measured with immunoSEQ multiplex PCR; TCRdb has only the in-frame clones, and not every one. The sample carries around 61,000 clones, 40% to 50% recorded once. The source was CD8+ T cells sorted from blood, collected at week 0. The receptors shown here come from a human donor with alopecia areata.

A few counts support this clone. The CDR3 loop reads CASSPDRTQFF. As DNA, the CDR3 is TGTGCCAGCAGTCCGGACAGAACGCAGTTCTTC. The chain recombines TRBV6-5 with TRBJ2-1; TRBD1 might be the D (6 bases). This CDR3 spans 11 amino acids. The germline V gene encodes CDR1 MNHEY and CDR2 SVGAGI. Trimming took 5 bases from V and 12 from J, leaving 11 bases between them.

This chain connects TRBV27 to TRBJ2-7; 8 bases align to TRBD1. The germline V gene has CDR1 MNHEY and CDR2 SMNVEV (reference sequence). The junction had 6 bases not matched to a gene; V was cut back by 4 bases and J by 4 bases. The CDR3 sequence is 14 residues long. In DNA form, the CDR3 reads TGTGCCAGCAGTTCCGGGACAGGCTTTTACGAGCAGTACTTC. Translated, it gives CASSSGTGFYEQYF.

The chain uses TRBV7-3 and TRBJ2-2; TRBD1 matches at 10 bases. CDR3 length: 16 residues. V lost 6 bases to trimming and J lost 4 bases; unmatched junction nucleotides: 8. The germline V gene has CDR1 SGHTA and CDR2 FQGTGA. CDR3 DNA: TGTGCCAGCAGAAAGGGGGACAGGGGTCCCACCGGGGAGCTGTTTTTT. Translation gives CASRKGDRGPTGELFF.

This clone was observed a handful of times. The identical CDR3 is also encoded by other nucleotide sequences in the sample. The chain couples TRBV7-9 to TRBJ2-1, with D unclear. The length of the CDR3 is 12 residues. The V end lost 1 base, the J end lost 5 bases, and 3 bases lay between the germline ends. Germline CDR1 is SEHNR and CDR2 is FQNEAQ (reference sequence). The CDR3 bases are TGTGCCAGCAGCTTAGGAGACAATGAGCAGTTCTTC. Residues: CASSLGDNEQFF.

In this sample, this clone turned up a few times. The CDR3 DNA reads as TGTGCCAGCGAACTCACGGGAACAGGAGGCTACGAGCAGTACTTC. It is translated as CASELTGTGGYEQYF. This chain links TRBV19 with TRBJ2-7, with D perhaps assigned TRBD1 or TRBD2 (5 bases each). This CDR3 is 15 amino acids long. The V end was cut by 9 bases, the J end by 3 bases, with 21 bases between. CDR1 is LNHDA, CDR2 SQIVND, per germline (reference sequence).

This clone appeared a single time. The rearrangement links TRBV9 to TRBJ2-7, with D maybe TRBD2 (6 bases). The CDR3 is made up of 14 amino acids. Germline V gives CDR1 SGDLS, CDR2 YYNGEE. With 6 bases removed from V and 1 base from J, the gap between germline ends came to 14 bases. This CDR3 reads CASNQGGGSYEQYF. The CDR3 coding sequence is TGTGCCAGCAACCAAGGCGGAGGGTCCTACGAGCAGTACTTC. Looking up the rest from reference TRBV9 and TRBJ2-7 gives the full variable domain: DSGVTQTPKHLITATGQRVTLRCSPRSGDLSVYWYQQSLDQGLQFLIQYYNGEERAKGNILERFSAQQFPDLHSELNLSSLELGDSALYFCASNQGGGSYEQYFGPGTRLTVT.

This clone was counted once. V and J are TRBV6-5 and TRBJ2-7; 8 positions match TRBD1. The CDR3 has 15 amino acids. Unmatched junction bases numbered 5, after V lost 2 bases and J lost 2 bases. Germline V gene data show CDR1 as MNHEY and CDR2 as SVGAGI. The CDR3 nucleotides read TGTGCCAGCAGTTACGACAGGGGTCTCACCTACGAGCAGTACTTC. The encoded protein is CASSYDRGLTYEQYF.

The genes are TRBV6-6 and TRBJ2-7; 7 bases line up with TRBD2. The CDR3 is 13 residues long. Trimming at V came to 8 bases and at J to 0 bases, leaving 4 bases not matched to a gene. Germline CDR1 reads MNHNY; CDR2 reads SVGAGI (reference sequence). CDR3 DNA: TGTGCCAGCTGGCGGGGGAGCTCCTACGAGCAGTACTTC. Translating it yields CASWRGSSYEQYF.

The gene calls are TRBV30 and TRBJ2-2; D call uncertain. CDR1 and CDR2 from the germline V gene are GTSNPN and SVGIG (reference sequence). The CDR3 has 15 amino acids. V was trimmed by 7 bases and J by 3 bases, leaving 18 bases between them. CDR3 sequence (DNA): TGTGCCTCCATCAAGCACCGACCACACACCGGGGAGCTGTTTTTT. The encoded protein is CASIKHRPHTGELFF.

This clone was counted once. The rearrangement joins TRBV29-1 to TRBJ2-2; D gene uncertain. This CDR3 is 12 amino acids long. Germline V gene sequence: CDR1 SQVTM, CDR2 ANQGSEA. V was clipped by 6 bases and J by 8 bases, with 13 bases between them. This chain's CDR3 is CSVPRRAGELFF. The CDR3 nucleotides are TGCAGCGTCCCGCGCCGGGCTGGGGAGCTGTTTTTT.

The CDR3 DNA reads TGTGCCAGCAGCCAAGATGGGAGGGGGACCTTCTATGGCTACACCTTC. Translating gives CASSQDGRGTFYGYTF. The chain carries TRBV14 and TRBJ1-2; possible D gene TRBD1, 6 bases. CDR1 is SGHDN, CDR2 FVKESK, per germline. Trimming stripped 0 bases from V and 4 bases from J, with 15 bases between. The CDR3 runs to 16 residues.

The gene calls are TRBV7-9 and TRBJ2-5; 8 nucleotides line up with TRBD1. There are 16 residues in the CDR3. The V gene end was trimmed by 4 bases and the J gene end by 4 bases; junction bases not matched to a gene: 11. Germline-derived CDR1 and CDR2 are SEHNR and FQNEAQ (reference sequence). In nucleotides, the CDR3 is TGTGCCAGCAGCTCCCCGGGCAGGGGGCACCGAGAGACCCAGTACTTC. Translated: CASSSPGRGHRETQYF.

The chain uses TRBV30 and TRBJ2-1; D is uncertain. V dropped 0 bases and J dropped 6 bases, with 9 bases sitting between them. CDR3 length: 13 residues. The germline CDR1 and CDR2 sequences are GTSNPN and SVGIG (reference sequence). The CDR3, as DNA: TGTGCCTGGAGTGTACAAACAATCAATGAGCAGTTCTTC. As protein: CAWSVQTINEQFF.

This sequence joins TRBV15 and TRBJ2-5; 7 bases match TRBD1. After removal of 5 bases from V and 2 bases from J, the junction contained 5 bases not matched to a gene. Germline CDR1 reads LNHNV; CDR2 reads YYDKDF (reference sequence). This CDR3 has 14 residues. The CDR3 protein is CATSAPGQQETQYF. The DNA of the CDR3 is TGTGCCACCAGCGCTCCGGGACAGCAAGAGACCCAGTACTTC.

This clone was counted a few times. The J gene is TRBJ2-7, the V gene TRBV29-1; 7 bases map to TRBD1. Germline V gene lookup returns CDR1 SQVTM and CDR2 ANQGSEA. Losses at the gene ends were 1 base for V and 0 bases for J; bases not matched to a gene: 15. This CDR3 has 18 residues. The CDR3 reads CSVEARSRGGQISYEQYF. The CDR3 nucleotides read TGCAGCGTTGAAGCCCGATCCCGAGGGGGACAGATCTCCTACGAGCAGTACTTC.

This CDR3 is CASSLGPGVTDTQYF. CDR3 in DNA: TGTGCCAGCAGCTTAGGGCCCGGGGTCACAGATACGCAGTATTTT. V and J are TRBV7-7 and TRBJ2-3; tentatively, D is TRBD2 (5 bases). This CDR3 is 15 amino acids long. V shed 1 base and J shed 2 bases, with 10 bases lying between them. In germline, CDR1 is SSHAT, CDR2 FNYEAQ (reference sequence).

The CDR3 reads CASSLGDGYTF. CDR3 coding DNA: TGTGCCAGCAGTTTGGGGGATGGCTACACCTTC. J is TRBJ1-2 and V is TRBV27; a weak D match, TRBD1 (5 bases). This CDR3 comprises 11 residues. The germline V and J ends were trimmed by 3 bases and 6 bases, with 5 bases remaining between them. CDR1 is MNHEY, CDR2 SMNVEV, per germline (reference sequence).

This clone has only a few counts. CDR3 in DNA: TGTGCCAGCAGTTTAACGCACCAAGGGCACTATGGCTACACCTTC. Its protein is CASSLTHQGHYGYTF. This chain connects TRBV28 to TRBJ1-2, with unresolved D. The CDR3 length is 15 residues. Germline values: CDR1 MDHEN, CDR2 SYDVKM. Trimming took 2 bases from V and 3 from J, leaving 13 bases between them.

The chain is built from TRBV9 and TRBJ2-7; D call uncertain. In germline, CDR1 is SGDLS, CDR2 YYNGEE. V lost 7 bases, J lost 6 bases, and 11 bases lay in between. The CDR3 runs 11 residues. CDR3 protein: CASAILGEQYF. The CDR3 nucleotides are TGTGCCAGCGCAATACTTGGCGAGCAGTACTTC. Full variable domain (outside the CDR3, taken from reference TRBV9 and TRBJ2-7): DSGVTQTPKHLITATGQRVTLRCSPRSGDLSVYWYQQSLDQGLQFLIQYYNGEERAKGNILERFSAQQFPDLHSELNLSSLELGDSALYFCASAILGEQYFGPGTRLTVT.

V gene TRBV7-2 combines with J gene TRBJ2-3; D perhaps matches TRBD1 (6 bases). Looked up from germline, CDR1 is SGHTA and CDR2 is FQGNSA. Deletions cut 2 bases from V and 1 base from J, with 16 bases between. This CDR3 region has 17 residues. The CDR3, as DNA: TGTGCCAGCAGCTTATTCGACAGGCACCTCGGCACAGATACGCAGTATTTT. This codes for CASSLFDRHLGTDTQYF.